The rows below give T cell receptor beta chains drawn from one sample of a study of OX40 agonist ivuxolimab in advanced cancers. Data came from immunoSEQ multiplex PCR; TCRdb stores just in-frame clones and leaves some out. Among approximately 100,000 clones, approximately 90% were seen once, and the ten largest hold approximately 0.34%. This specimen consisted of CD4+ or CD8+ T cells sorted from blood, obtained in a trial of the OX40 agonist ivuxolimab. Every receptor here comes from an adult with an advanced solid tumor such as melanoma, head and neck, liver or kidney cancer. Each CDR3 is given with its conserved first and last residue. Size is omitted from some rows. Given values are once, few, many or a class for expanded clones.

clone_size	v_call	j_call	cdr3_aa
NA	TRBV2	TRBJ1-3	CASSVTWASSSGNTIYF
NA	TRBV7-8	TRBJ2-5	CASSFTQGASETQYF
NA	TRBV7-2	TRBJ2-4	CASSSSGRAGIQYF
NA	TRBV28	TRBJ1-2	CASSLGGAYGYTF
NA	TRBV6-5	TRBJ2-7	CASSYGVSGYEQYF
once	TRBV10-3	TRBJ2-7	CAISGGGTNIQNYEQYF
once	TRBV5-4	TRBJ1-5	CASSLGGGQPQHF
NA	TRBV5-6	TRBJ1-5	CASSFWGTAKGPQHF
NA	TRBV7-2	TRBJ2-2	CASSRTRGPGGELFF
NA	TRBV19	TRBJ2-2	CASTPQGRTGELFF
NA	TRBV7-9	TRBJ1-5	CASSQTDLQPQHF
NA	TRBV5-1	TRBJ1-1	CASTRTGMNTEAFF
NA	TRBV5-1	TRBJ1-3	CASSSEGNTIYF
NA	TRBV6-5	TRBJ2-2	CASSYLTAPTGELFF
NA	TRBV5-1	TRBJ1-3	CASSLGGTGQNTIYF
NA	TRBV27	TRBJ1-6	CASGGGSYNSPLHF
once	TRBV5-1	TRBJ2-1	CASSRDSYNEQFF
NA	TRBV19	TRBJ1-5	CASSIPRMVNQPQHF
NA	TRBV5-8	TRBJ2-7	CASSLGTGHTTDEQYF
NA	TRBV19	TRBJ1-5	CASSYGRTGGSIMPQHF
NA	TRBV6-5	TRBJ1-1	CASSYYATGPEAFF
few	TRBV6-5	TRBJ1-4	CASSYDGWGKLFF
NA	TRBV28	TRBJ1-2	CASSVGATNYGYTF
once	TRBV19	TRBJ2-7	CASSIPQGGLAGEQYF
NA	TRBV11-3	TRBJ2-3	CASSSGTSETDTQYF
few	TRBV19	TRBJ2-1	CASISTSGTSYNEQFF
NA	TRBV11-2	TRBJ2-7	CASSLEQTYEQYF
NA	TRBV7-2	TRBJ1-4	CASSETGVNEKLFF
once	TRBV5-1	TRBJ1-1	CASSSLGGAGDTEAFF
NA	TRBV6-6	TRBJ2-1	CASRPMGRRHEQFF
NA	TRBV7-3	TRBJ2-3	CASSLFGQVDTDTQYF
NA	TRBV5-1	TRBJ1-1	CASSPGQGLSTEAFF
once	TRBV7-2	TRBJ2-3	CASSKSTDTQYF
NA	TRBV5-1	TRBJ2-3	CASSPTSGSGHDTQYF
NA	TRBV27	TRBJ1-2	CASRATGQGFGYTF
NA	TRBV7-9	TRBJ2-2	CASGVAFGGELFF
NA	TRBV13	TRBJ1-5	CASSAGQGANQPQHF
NA	TRBV6-5	TRBJ2-3	CASSSRLAGDRDTQYF
NA	TRBV5-4	TRBJ2-2	CASSLDTGELFF
NA	TRBV9	TRBJ2-7	CASSPRTGSSYEQYF
NA	TRBV2	TRBJ1-4	CASSQFQGAGEKLFF
NA	TRBV19	TRBJ2-6	CASSLLQGNSGANVLTF
NA	TRBV7-2	TRBJ1-4	CASSLPGQGREKLFF
once	TRBV5-8	TRBJ2-7	CASSVSRTSGSYEQYF
NA	TRBV6-1	TRBJ1-2	CASRPGQGIGGYTF
NA	TRBV10-1	TRBJ2-5	CASSDWGGEGYF
NA	TRBV10-2	TRBJ2-3	CASRDSPGDTQYF
NA	TRBV7-3	TRBJ2-3	CASSSRTSGPFRQYF
NA	TRBV19	TRBJ2-5	CASSIRDRVETQYF
NA	TRBV5-4	TRBJ2-5	CASSHRSQETQYF
NA	TRBV18	TRBJ2-1	CASSPPPGYNEQFF
NA	TRBV4-1	TRBJ2-5	CASSQWGERLETQYF
NA	TRBV19	TRBJ2-7	CASSIGGSVHYEQYF
NA	TRBV5-1	TRBJ1-2	CASSPRTGGVLYGYTF
NA	TRBV6-6	TRBJ2-7	CASTLRGATIYEQYF
NA	TRBV7-9	TRBJ2-7	CASSTTGGRSYEQYF